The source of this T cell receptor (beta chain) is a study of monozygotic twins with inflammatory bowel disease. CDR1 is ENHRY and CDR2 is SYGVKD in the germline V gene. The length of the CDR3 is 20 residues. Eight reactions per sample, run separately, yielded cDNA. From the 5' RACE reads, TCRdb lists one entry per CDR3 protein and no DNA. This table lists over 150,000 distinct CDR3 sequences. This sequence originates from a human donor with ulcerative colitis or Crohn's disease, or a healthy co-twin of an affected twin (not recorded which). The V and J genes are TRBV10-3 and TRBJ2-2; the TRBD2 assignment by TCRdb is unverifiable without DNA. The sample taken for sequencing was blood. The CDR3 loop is CAISEFLAGGLLQNTGELFF.